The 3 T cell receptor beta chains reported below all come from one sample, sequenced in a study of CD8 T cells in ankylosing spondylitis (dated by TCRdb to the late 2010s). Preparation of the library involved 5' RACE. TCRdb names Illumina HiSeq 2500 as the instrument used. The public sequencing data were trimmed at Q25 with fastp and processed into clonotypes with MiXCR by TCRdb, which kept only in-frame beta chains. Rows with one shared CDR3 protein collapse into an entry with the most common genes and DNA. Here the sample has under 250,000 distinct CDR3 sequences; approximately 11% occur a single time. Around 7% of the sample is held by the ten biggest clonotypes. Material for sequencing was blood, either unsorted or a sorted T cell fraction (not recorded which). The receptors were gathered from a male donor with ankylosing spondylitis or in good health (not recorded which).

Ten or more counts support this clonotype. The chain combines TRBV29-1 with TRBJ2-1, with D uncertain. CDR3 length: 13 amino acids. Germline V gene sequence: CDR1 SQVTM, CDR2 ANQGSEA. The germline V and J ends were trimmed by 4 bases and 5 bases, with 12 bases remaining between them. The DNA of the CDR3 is TGCAGCGTTGGTTTCACGCAGAACAATGAGCAGTTCTTC. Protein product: CSVGFTQNNEQFF.

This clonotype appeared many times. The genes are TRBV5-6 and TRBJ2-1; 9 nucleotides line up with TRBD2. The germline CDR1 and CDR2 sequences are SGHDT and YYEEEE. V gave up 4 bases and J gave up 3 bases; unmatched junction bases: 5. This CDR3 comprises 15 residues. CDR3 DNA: TGTGCCAGCAGCCCTATTAGCGGGGGCTACAATGAGCAGTTCTTC. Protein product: CASSPISGGYNEQFF.

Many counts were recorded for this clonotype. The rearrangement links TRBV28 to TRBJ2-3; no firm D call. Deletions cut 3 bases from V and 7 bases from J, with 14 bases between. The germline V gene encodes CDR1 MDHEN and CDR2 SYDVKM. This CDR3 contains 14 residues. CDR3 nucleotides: TGTGCCAGCAGTTTCAGGAGAGTCAGAAATACGCAGTATTTT. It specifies CASSFRRVRNTQYF.